The present TCR beta chain was sequenced within a study of blood T cell repertoires in COVID-19. The wider study: Donors in the United States, Italy and Spain gave samples during acute or convalescent COVID-19. From T cells, B-cell-depleted T cells, or PBMCs came the material, which was cDNA or gDNA.

The V end was cut by 3 bases, the J end by 3 bases, with 17 bases between. In germline, CDR1 is KGHSH, CDR2 LQKENI. This CDR3 is 16 amino acids long. Authors' methods: Amplification from reference gene primers served as the basis for estimated nucleated cell counts. Assay used: immunoSEQ multiplex PCR; TCRdb lists only in-frame clones, some missing. Clone size and V and J calls were adopted from that table, with D and trimming inferred from the DNA. The sample shows 250,000 to 300,000 clones, 75% to 90% of them seen only once. During active infection, Seattle patients enrolled and were then monitored through disease.

The gene calls are TRBV18 and TRBJ1-1; the D gene is possibly TRBD1 (6 bases). The receptor was derived from a woman aged 50 to 65 with COVID-19, enrolled during active disease. Sequenced: peripheral blood. This CDR3 reads CASSPPGAGADTEAFF. CDR3 nucleotide sequence: TGTGCCAGCTCACCCCCCGGGGCAGGGGCCGACACTGAAGCTTTCTTT.